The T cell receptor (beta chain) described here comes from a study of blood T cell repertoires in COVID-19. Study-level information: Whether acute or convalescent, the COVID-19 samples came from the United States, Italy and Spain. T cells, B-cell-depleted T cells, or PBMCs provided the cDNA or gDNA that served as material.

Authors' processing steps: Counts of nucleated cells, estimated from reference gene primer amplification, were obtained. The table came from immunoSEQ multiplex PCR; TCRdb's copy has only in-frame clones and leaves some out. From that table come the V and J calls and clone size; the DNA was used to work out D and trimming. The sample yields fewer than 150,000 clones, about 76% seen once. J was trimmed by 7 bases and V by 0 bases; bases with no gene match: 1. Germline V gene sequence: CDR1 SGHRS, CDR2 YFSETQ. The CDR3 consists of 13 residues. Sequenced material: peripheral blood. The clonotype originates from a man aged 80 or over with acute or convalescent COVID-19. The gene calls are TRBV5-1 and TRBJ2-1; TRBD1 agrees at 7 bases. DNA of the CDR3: TGCGCCAGCAGCTTGGGACAGGGTAATGAGCAGTTCTTC. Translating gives CASSLGQGNEQFF.